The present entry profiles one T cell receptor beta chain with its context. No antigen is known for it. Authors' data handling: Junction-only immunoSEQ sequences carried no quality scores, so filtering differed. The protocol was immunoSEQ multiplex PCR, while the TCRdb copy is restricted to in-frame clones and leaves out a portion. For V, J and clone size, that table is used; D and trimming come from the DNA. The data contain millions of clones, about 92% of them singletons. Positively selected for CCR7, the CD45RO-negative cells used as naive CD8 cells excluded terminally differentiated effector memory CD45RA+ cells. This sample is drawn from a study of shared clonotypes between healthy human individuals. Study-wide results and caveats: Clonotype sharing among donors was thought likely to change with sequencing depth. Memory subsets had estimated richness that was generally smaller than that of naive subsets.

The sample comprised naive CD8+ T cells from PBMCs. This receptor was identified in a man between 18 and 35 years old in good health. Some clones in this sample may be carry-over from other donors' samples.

The CDR3 is CASQREDLNTGELFF. DNA for the CDR3: TGCGCCAGCCAGCGGGAGGATCTGAACACCGGGGAGCTGTTTTTT. The J gene is TRBJ2-2, the V gene TRBV4-1, with 9 bases identical to TRBD2. The V and J ends lost 8 bases and 1 base, in that order; junction bases with no gene match: 5. The CDR3 length is 15 residues. From germline, CDR1 is MGHRA and CDR2 YSYEKL.